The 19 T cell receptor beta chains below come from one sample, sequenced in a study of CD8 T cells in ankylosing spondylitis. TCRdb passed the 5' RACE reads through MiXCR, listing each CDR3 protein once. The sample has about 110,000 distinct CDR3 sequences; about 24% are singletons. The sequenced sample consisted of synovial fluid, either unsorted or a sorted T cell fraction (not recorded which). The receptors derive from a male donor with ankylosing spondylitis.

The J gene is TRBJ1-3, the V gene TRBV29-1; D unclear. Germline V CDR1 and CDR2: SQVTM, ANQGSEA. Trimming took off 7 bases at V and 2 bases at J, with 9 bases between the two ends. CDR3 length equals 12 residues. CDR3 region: CSATEPGNTIYF. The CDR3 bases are TGCAGCGCCACGGAACCTGGAAACACCATATATTTT.

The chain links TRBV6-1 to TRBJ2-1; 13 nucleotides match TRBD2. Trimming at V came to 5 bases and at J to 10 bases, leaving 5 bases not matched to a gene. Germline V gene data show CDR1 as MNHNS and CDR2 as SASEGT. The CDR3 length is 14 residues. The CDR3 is CASSRTSGRREQFF. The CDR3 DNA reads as TGTGCCAGCAGTCGGACTAGCGGGAGAAGAGAGCAGTTCTTC.

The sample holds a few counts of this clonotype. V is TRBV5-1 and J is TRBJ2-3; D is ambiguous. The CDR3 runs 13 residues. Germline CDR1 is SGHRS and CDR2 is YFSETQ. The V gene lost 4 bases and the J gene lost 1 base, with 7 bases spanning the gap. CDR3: CASSVRRTDTQYF. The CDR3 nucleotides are TGCGCCAGCAGCGTAAGACGCACAGATACGCAGTATTTT. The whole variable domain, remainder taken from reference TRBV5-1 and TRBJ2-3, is KAGVTQTPRYLIKTRGQQVTLSCSPISGHRSVSWYQQTPGQGLQFLFEYFSETQRNKGNFPGRFSGRQFSNSRSEMNVSTLELGDSALYLCASSVRRTDTQYFGPGTRLTVL.

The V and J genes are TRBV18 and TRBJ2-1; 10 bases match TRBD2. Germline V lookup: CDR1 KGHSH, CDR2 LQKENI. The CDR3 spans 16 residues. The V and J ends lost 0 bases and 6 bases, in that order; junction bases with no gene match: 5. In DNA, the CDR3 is TGTGCCAGCTCACCACCGAGCTTAGCGGGAGGCAATGAGCAGTTCTTC. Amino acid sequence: CASSPPSLAGGNEQFF.

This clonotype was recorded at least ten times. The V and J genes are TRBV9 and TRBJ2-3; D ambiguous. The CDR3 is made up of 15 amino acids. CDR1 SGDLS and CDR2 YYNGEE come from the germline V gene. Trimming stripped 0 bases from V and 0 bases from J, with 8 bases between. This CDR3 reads CASSVEYFSTDTQYF. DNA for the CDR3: TGTGCCAGCAGCGTAGAGTACTTTAGCACAGATACGCAGTATTTT.

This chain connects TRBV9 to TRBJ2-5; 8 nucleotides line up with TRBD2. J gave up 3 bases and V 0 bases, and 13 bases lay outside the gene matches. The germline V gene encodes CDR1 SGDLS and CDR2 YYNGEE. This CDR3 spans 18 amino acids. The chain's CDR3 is CASSVETSGVPGEETQYF. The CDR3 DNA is TGTGCCAGCAGCGTAGAAACTAGCGGAGTCCCCGGAGAAGAGACCCAGTACTTC.

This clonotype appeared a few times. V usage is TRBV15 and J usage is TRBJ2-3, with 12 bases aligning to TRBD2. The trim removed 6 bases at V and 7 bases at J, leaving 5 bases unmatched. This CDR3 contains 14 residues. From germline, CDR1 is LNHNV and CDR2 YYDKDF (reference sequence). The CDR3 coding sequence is TGTGCCACCAGTACCGGGACTAGCGGGTATACGCAGTATTTT. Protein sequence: CATSTGTSGYTQYF.

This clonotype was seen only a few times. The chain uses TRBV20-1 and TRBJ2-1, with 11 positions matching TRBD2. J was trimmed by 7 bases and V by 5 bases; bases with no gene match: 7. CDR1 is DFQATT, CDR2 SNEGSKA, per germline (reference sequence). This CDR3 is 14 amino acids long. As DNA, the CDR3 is TGCAGTGCTGTTAGCGGGAGGGCCGGGAATGAGCAGTTCTTC. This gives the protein CSAVSGRAGNEQFF.

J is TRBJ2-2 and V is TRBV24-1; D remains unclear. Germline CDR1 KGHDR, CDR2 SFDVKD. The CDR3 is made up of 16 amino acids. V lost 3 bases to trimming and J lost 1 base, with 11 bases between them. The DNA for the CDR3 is TGTGCCACCAGTGATCGAACGACACGGAACACCGGGGAGCTGTTTTTT. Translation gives CATSDRTTRNTGELFF.

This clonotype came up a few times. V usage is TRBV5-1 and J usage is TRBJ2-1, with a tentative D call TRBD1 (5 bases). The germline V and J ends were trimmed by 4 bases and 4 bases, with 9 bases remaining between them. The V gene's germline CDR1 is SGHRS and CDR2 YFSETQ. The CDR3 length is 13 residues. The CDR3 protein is CASSQPGYNEQFF. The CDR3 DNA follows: TGCGCCAGCAGCCAACCAGGGTACAATGAGCAGTTCTTC.

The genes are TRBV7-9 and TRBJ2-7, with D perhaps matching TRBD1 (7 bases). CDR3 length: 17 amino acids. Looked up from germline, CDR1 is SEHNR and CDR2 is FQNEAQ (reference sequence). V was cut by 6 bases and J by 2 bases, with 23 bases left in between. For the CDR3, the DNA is TGTGCCAGCAGAGGGGGCGGTGCGGCGGGGTCCCCCTACGAGCAGTACTTC. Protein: CASRGGGAAGSPYEQYF.

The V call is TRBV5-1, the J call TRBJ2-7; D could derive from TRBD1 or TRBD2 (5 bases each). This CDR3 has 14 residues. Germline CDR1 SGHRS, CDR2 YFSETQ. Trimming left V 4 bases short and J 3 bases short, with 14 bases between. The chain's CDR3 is CASSPRRGDYEQYF. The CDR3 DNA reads TGCGCCAGCAGCCCGCGACGAGGGGACTACGAGCAGTACTTC.

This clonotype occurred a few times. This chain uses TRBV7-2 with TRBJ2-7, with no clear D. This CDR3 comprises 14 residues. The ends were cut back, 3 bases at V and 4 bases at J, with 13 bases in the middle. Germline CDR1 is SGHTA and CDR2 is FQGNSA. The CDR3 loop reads CASSFQTNGYEQYV. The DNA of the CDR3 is TGTGCCAGCAGCTTCCAGACCAACGGGTACGAGCAGTACGTC.

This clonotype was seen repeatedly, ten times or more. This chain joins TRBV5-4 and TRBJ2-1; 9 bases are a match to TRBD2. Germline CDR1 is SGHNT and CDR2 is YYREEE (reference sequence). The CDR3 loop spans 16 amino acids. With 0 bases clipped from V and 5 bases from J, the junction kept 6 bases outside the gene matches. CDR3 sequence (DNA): TGTGCCAGCAGCTTGGCTGGCGGGAGGGACCACAATGAGCAGTTCTTC. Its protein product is CASSLAGGRDHNEQFF.

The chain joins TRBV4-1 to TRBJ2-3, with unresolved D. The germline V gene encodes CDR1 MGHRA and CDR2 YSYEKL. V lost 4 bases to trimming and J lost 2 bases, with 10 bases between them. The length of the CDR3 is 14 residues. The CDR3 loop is CASSLQTLTDTQYF. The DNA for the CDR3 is TGCGCCAGCAGCCTCCAGACCCTCACAGATACGCAGTATTTT.

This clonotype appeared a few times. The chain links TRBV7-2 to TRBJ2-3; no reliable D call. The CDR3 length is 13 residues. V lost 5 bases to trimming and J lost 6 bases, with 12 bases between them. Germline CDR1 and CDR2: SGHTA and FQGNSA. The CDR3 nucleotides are TGTGCCAGCAGCCCTCGATCTGGGGATACGCAGTATTTT. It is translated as CASSPRSGDTQYF. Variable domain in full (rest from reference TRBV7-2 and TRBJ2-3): GAGVSQSPSNKVTEKGKDVELRCDPISGHTALYWYRQSLGQGLEFLIYFQGNSAPDKSGLPSDRFSAERTGGSVSTLTIQRTQQEDSAVYLCASSPRSGDTQYFGPGTRLTVL.

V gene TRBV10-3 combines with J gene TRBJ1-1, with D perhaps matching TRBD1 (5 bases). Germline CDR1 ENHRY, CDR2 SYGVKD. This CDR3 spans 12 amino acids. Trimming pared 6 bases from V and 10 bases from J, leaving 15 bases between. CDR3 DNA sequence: TGTGCCATCAGCCCCGGGGGAGGGCTAGCTTTCTTT. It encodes CAISPGGGLAFF.

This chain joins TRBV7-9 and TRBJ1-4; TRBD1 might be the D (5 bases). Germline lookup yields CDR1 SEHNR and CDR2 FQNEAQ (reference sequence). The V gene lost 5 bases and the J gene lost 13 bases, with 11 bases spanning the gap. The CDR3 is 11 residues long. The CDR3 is CASSQGTGLFF. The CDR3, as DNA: TGTGCCAGCAGCCAAGGGACCGGACTGTTTTTT.

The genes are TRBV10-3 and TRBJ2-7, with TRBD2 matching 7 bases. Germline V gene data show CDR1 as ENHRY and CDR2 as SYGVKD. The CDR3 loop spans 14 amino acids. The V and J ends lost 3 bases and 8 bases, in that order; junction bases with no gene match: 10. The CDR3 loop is CAISEGSGGEQQYV. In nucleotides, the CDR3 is TGTGCCATCAGTGAAGGGTCGGGGGGTGAGCAGCAGTACGTC.